The 20 T cell receptor beta chains below come from one sample, sequenced in a study of blood T cell repertoires in COVID-19. Only in-frame clones appear in the TCRdb table, and some are missing; sequencing was by immunoSEQ multiplex PCR. The table records some 300,000 clones, 88% of them present only once. What was sequenced was peripheral blood. These receptors came from a woman under 40 who had recovered from COVID-19.

This clone was observed many times. The rearrangement links TRBV10-2 to TRBJ1-5; D ambiguous. Germline V gene data show CDR1 as WSHSY and CDR2 as SAAADI. V lost 6 bases and J 0 bases, leaving 9 bases between the germline ends. This CDR3 has 14 amino acids. In DNA, the CDR3 is TGCGCCAGCAGACGGGATAATAGCAATCAGCCCCAGCATTTT. It encodes CASRRDNSNQPQHF.

This clone was seen a single time. The rearrangement uses TRBV27 and TRBJ1-2, with D tentatively TRBD1 (6 bases). Germline V gene lookup returns CDR1 MNHEY and CDR2 SMNVEV (reference sequence). With 5 bases removed from V and 7 bases from J, the gap between germline ends came to 11 bases. The CDR3 has 12 amino acids. The CDR3 reads CASSTGLGGYTF. In DNA, the CDR3 is TGTGCCAGCAGTACAGGGTTAGGTGGCTACACCTTC.

This clone was detected only once. The CDR3 loop reads CATSDAGTGDYGYTF. The CDR3 DNA is TGTGCCACCAGTGACGCCGGGACAGGGGACTATGGCTACACCTTC. V is TRBV24-1 and J is TRBJ1-2; 10 bases line up with TRBD1. After removal of 4 bases from V and 3 bases from J, the junction contained 4 bases not matched to a gene. CDR1 and CDR2 (germline): KGHDR, SFDVKD. This CDR3 has 15 residues.

Written as DNA, the CDR3 is TGCGCCAGCAGCCCAACCCCCGGGACAGGGACCTACGAGCAGTACTTC. Its protein is CASSPTPGTGTYEQYF. This chain connects TRBV4-1 to TRBJ2-7, with 9 nucleotides matching TRBD1. The CDR3 loop spans 16 amino acids. V lost 4 bases and J lost 2; bases outside the gene matches: 9. The germline CDR1 and CDR2 sequences are MGHRA and YSYEKL.

The chain joins TRBV3-1 (or the pseudogene TRBV3-2) to TRBJ2-3; TRBD2 matches 7 bases. The length of the CDR3 is 14 residues. The germline V gene has CDR1 LGHDT and CDR2 YNNKEL (reference sequence). This chain's CDR3 is CATSRGGNTDTQYF. The CDR3 bases are TGTGCAACCTCCCGCGGGGGAAACACAGATACGCAGTATTTT.

V and J are TRBV6-5 and TRBJ1-2, with D maybe TRBD1 (6 bases). The CDR3 loop spans 15 amino acids. With 2 bases removed from V and 1 base from J, the gap between germline ends came to 11 bases. The germline gives CDR1 MNHEY, CDR2 SVGAGI. CDR3 sequence (DNA): TGTGCCAGCAGTTACCGTATCAGGGGTAACTATGGCTACACCTTC. Translated: CASSYRIRGNYGYTF.

V is TRBV19 and J is TRBJ2-6; D is unresolved. CDR1 is LNHDA and CDR2 is SQIVND in the germline V gene (reference sequence). The CDR3 is 12 amino acids. V lost 2 bases and J lost 9, with 5 bases in between. The DNA of the CDR3 is TGTGCCAGTAGTATATACGGCAACGTCCTGACTTTC. It yields the protein CASSIYGNVLTF.

The chain employs TRBV3-1 (or the pseudogene TRBV3-2) and TRBJ2-7; D is undetermined. The V gene lost 0 bases and the J gene lost 1 base, with 13 bases spanning the gap. Germline V gives CDR1 LGHDT, CDR2 YNNKEL (reference sequence). This CDR3 comprises 16 residues. The CDR3 reads CASSQDPPTTSYEQYF. CDR3 DNA sequence: TGTGCCAGCAGCCAAGATCCCCCTACTACATCCTACGAGCAGTACTTC.

The chain couples TRBV10-3 to TRBJ2-7, with TRBD1 matching 12 bases. The CDR3 runs 13 residues. Germline lookup yields CDR1 ENHRY and CDR2 SYGVKD. J lost 5 bases, V lost 6 bases, and 2 bases had no gene match. CDR3 in amino acids: CAIRGQGADEQYF. In nucleotides, the CDR3 is TGTGCCATCAGGGGACAGGGGGCGGACGAGCAGTACTTC.

The rearrangement uses TRBV5-4 and TRBJ2-7; 9 bases line up with TRBD1. The V gene's germline CDR1 is SGHNT and CDR2 YYREEE (reference sequence). After removal of 3 bases from V and 6 bases from J, the junction contained 4 bases not matched to a gene. The CDR3 contains 13 residues. CDR3 protein: CASSSGGQGEQYF. CDR3 nucleotides: TGTGCCAGCAGCTCGGGGGGACAGGGCGAGCAGTACTTC.

This chain joins TRBV10-1 and TRBJ1-1; D is possibly TRBD1 (5 bases). Trimming removed 4 bases from V and 5 bases from J, with 26 bases in between. The CDR3 sequence is 18 residues long. CDR1 and CDR2 (germline): WNHNN, SYGVQD (reference sequence). In DNA, the CDR3 is TGCGCCAGCAGTGGGGACTTTTGGCTAGAGGGGAATGCGACTGAAGCTTTCTTT. It encodes CASSGDFWLEGNATEAFF.

J is TRBJ1-6 and V is TRBV7-9; TRBD1 aligns across 7 bases. The CDR3 runs to 15 residues. CDR1 SEHNR and CDR2 FQNEAQ come from the germline V gene (reference sequence). The trim removed 0 bases at V and 8 bases at J, leaving 4 bases unmatched. The CDR3 protein is CASSLATGIDSPLHF. The CDR3 region has the DNA TGTGCCAGCAGCTTAGCGACAGGGATTGATTCACCCCTCCACTTT.

This chain uses TRBV7-2 with TRBJ2-7, with 8 bases fitting TRBD2. The CDR3 covers 14 residues. Germline CDR1 SGHTA, CDR2 FQGNSA. Trimming at V came to 3 bases and at J to 0 bases, leaving 1 base not matched to a gene. The CDR3 region is CASSFGGASYEQYF. In DNA form, the CDR3 reads TGTGCCAGCAGCTTCGGGGGGGCCTCCTACGAGCAGTACTTC.

The rearrangement links TRBV2 to TRBJ1-5, with D hard to call. The CDR3 loop spans 13 amino acids. Trimming shortened V by 10 bases and J by 6 bases, and 16 bases separated the two germline ends. Germline CDR1 and CDR2: SNHLY and FYNNEI. The CDR3 bases are TGTGCCACCTCCGAGGAGGGCACTCAGCCCCAGCATTTT. Translated: CATSEEGTQPQHF.

The chain recombines TRBV19 with TRBJ1-3; D is unclear. In germline, CDR1 is LNHDA, CDR2 SQIVND (reference sequence). V shed 5 bases and J shed 4 bases, with 24 bases lying between them. CDR3 size: 18 residues. CDR3 sequence: CASSPSAYDGFRGNTIYF. The CDR3, as DNA: TGTGCCAGTAGTCCGTCCGCCTACGACGGTTTCAGGGGAAACACCATATATTTT.

This chain connects TRBV6-5 to TRBJ1-4, with TRBD1 matching over 9 bases. The J segment lost 14 bases and the V segment lost 6 bases, leaving 10 bases of the junction unmatched. This CDR3 spans 13 amino acids. CDR1 is MNHEY, CDR2 SVGAGI, per germline. CDR3 in amino acids: CASRGQGPGGLFF. The CDR3 bases are TGTGCCAGCAGGGGACAGGGCCCAGGGGGCCTGTTTTTT.

This clone was detected once. The chain employs TRBV6-2 or TRBV6-3 and TRBJ2-7; D call uncertain. V was cut by 5 bases and J by 1 base, with 6 bases left in between. This CDR3 has 12 residues. In germline, CDR1 is MNHEY, CDR2 SVGEGT. The CDR3 sequence: CASSGRSYEQYF. The CDR3 DNA sequence: TGTGCCAGCAGTGGTAGATCCTACGAGCAGTACTTC.

This chain joins TRBV2 and TRBJ1-4; D may be TRBD1 (5 bases). Trimming took 6 bases from V and 14 from J, leaving 16 bases between them. CDR1 and CDR2 (germline): SNHLY, FYNNEI. The CDR3 extends over 12 amino acids. Here the CDR3 DNA reads TGTGCCAGCAGCGAACCCGCGGGGCGGCTGTTTTTT. Translation gives CASSEPAGRLFF. Filled out from reference TRBV2 and TRBJ1-4, the complete variable domain reads EPEVTQTPSHQVTQMGQEVILRCVPISNHLYFYWYRQILGQKVEFLVSFYNNEISEKSEIFDDQFSVERPDGSNFTLKIRSTKLEDSAMYFCASSEPAGRLFFGSGTQLSVL.

In DNA form, the CDR3 reads TGTGCCAGCAGTTTAGATACAGGGGGCCGGGAGACCCAGTACTTC. This encodes CASSLDTGGRETQYF. The V call is TRBV27, the J call TRBJ2-5; 9 positions match TRBD1. V lost 2 bases and J lost 5; bases outside the gene matches: 6. The CDR3 loop spans 15 amino acids. Germline CDR1 reads MNHEY; CDR2 reads SMNVEV (reference sequence).

V usage is TRBV4-1 and J usage is TRBJ2-2; D is possibly TRBD2 (5 bases). Germline loops: CDR1 MGHRA, CDR2 YSYEKL. Trimming removed 1 base at V and 3 bases at J, with 18 bases between. This CDR3 region has 18 residues. In DNA form, the CDR3 reads TGCGCCAGCAGCCAAGTGCCAGGAGCGGCTGGCGACACCGGGGAGCTGTTTTTT. Translation gives CASSQVPGAAGDTGELFF.